Presented here are 19 T cell receptor beta chains from one specimen sequenced in a study of Graves' ophthalmopathy and Graves' hyperthyroidism. Researchers took RNA transcripts and amplified TCR beta CDR3 regions from them. HTBI primers were employed in first-round RT-PCR, then a second-round multiplex PCR followed. TCRdb recomputed calls from the multiplex PCR reads with MiXCR, one row per CDR3 protein. This sample yields hundreds of thousands of distinct CDR3 sequences, of which 20% to 25% are seen a single time; roughly 39% belongs to the top ten. What was sequenced was peripheral blood. These receptors all stem from a woman in her forties or fifties with Graves' ophthalmopathy.

This clonotype was picked up many times. The gene calls are TRBV2 and TRBJ2-7; possibly TRBD1 for D (6 bases). Trimming removed 3 bases at V and 7 bases at J, with 19 bases between. The CDR3 extends over 15 amino acids. Germline V gene data show CDR1 as SNHLY and CDR2 as FYNNEI. The CDR3 DNA reads TGTGCCAGCAGTGACCAACAGGGTCCCCTGGGGGAGCAGTACTTC. This encodes CASSDQQGPLGEQYF.

V usage is TRBV5-5 and J usage is TRBJ1-1; no clear D gene. Per germline, CDR1 SGHKS and CDR2 YYEKEE (reference sequence). CDR3 length equals 14 residues. Trimming pared 4 bases from V and 2 bases from J, leaving 12 bases between. The CDR3 here is CASSPHTPNTEAFF. Written as DNA, the CDR3 is TGTGCCAGCAGCCCCCATACACCCAACACTGAAGCTTTCTTT.

This clonotype was seen many times. J is TRBJ1-6 and V is TRBV7-9; the D is unclear. From germline, CDR1 is SEHNR and CDR2 FQNEAQ (reference sequence). The CDR3 consists of 14 residues. V gave up 3 bases and J gave up 8 bases, with 11 bases separating them. The CDR3 region has the DNA TGTGCCAGCAGCTTCAGCCAGGTTGATTCACCCCTCCACTTT. Protein: CASSFSQVDSPLHF.

This clonotype came up a few times. This rearrangement joins TRBV18 to TRBJ2-5; TRBD2 might be the D (5 bases). The CDR3 is 14 residues long. V was cut by 2 bases and J by 5 bases, with 12 bases left in between. Per germline, CDR1 KGHSH and CDR2 LQKENI. The CDR3 is CASSPSGIGETQYF. The CDR3 nucleotides read TGTGCCAGCTCACCATCGGGAATCGGGGAGACCCAGTACTTC.

This clonotype was observed many times. V usage is TRBV5-1 and J usage is TRBJ2-5, with a tentative D call TRBD1 (5 bases). The V end was cut by 4 bases, the J end by 6 bases, with 25 bases between. The CDR3 has 17 residues. Germline V lookup: CDR1 SGHRS, CDR2 YFSETQ. In nucleotides, the CDR3 is TGCGCCAGCAGCCCCCTGTCTCTCTTGGGGCAGGTGCAGACCCAGTACTTC. Residues: CASSPLSLLGQVQTQYF.

This chain joins TRBV3-1 and TRBJ2-3, with D hard to call. In germline, CDR1 is LGHDT, CDR2 YNNKEL (reference sequence). The CDR3 runs to 14 residues. V was trimmed by 3 bases and J by 4 bases, leaving 11 bases between them. CDR3: CASSQPSASDTQYF. DNA of the CDR3: TGTGCCAGCAGCCAGCCCTCGGCGTCAGATACGCAGTATTTT.

This clonotype was recorded at least ten times. The DNA of the CDR3 is TGTGCCAGCAGTTTACAGATCTACGAGCAGTACTTC. Its protein is CASSLQIYEQYF. The V and J genes are TRBV12-3 or TRBV12-4 and TRBJ2-7; no definite D call. With 2 bases removed from V and 3 bases from J, the gap between germline ends came to 5 bases. This CDR3 spans 12 amino acids.

As concerns this clonotype: This could be a read error, since a much larger clone is one nucleotide away. This chain links TRBV19 with TRBJ2-1; the D gene is possibly TRBD1 (5 bases). The V end lost 5 bases, the J end lost 6 bases, and 14 bases lay between the germline ends. Germline V gene lookup returns CDR1 LNHDA and CDR2 SQIVND (reference sequence). This CDR3 has 14 amino acids. CDR3 loop: CASSLGVICNEQFF. In nucleotides, the CDR3 is TGTGCCAGTAGTTTAGGGGTTATCTGCAATGAGCAGTTCTTC.

As to this clonotype: Mismatch with germline at one junction end may stem from a read error. The chain joins TRBV12-3 or TRBV12-4 to TRBJ2-2; D might be TRBD1 (6 bases). CDR3 length: 13 amino acids. The CDR3 spells CASSPRGIGELFF. In DNA form, the CDR3 reads TGTGCCAGCAGCCCCAGGGGAATCGGGGAGCTGTTCTTT.

This clonotype showed up many times. The V call is TRBV24-1, the J call TRBJ2-7; no reliable D call. Trimming removed 5 bases at V and 3 bases at J, with 10 bases between. CDR1 is KGHDR and CDR2 is SFDVKD in the germline V gene. The CDR3 spans 13 residues. CDR3 sequence: CATSGNKHYEQYF. The CDR3 nucleotides are TGTGCCACCAGTGGAAATAAACACTACGAGCAGTACTTC.

This clonotype has only a few counts. J is TRBJ1-1 and V is TRBV3-1; no firm D call. The length of the CDR3 is 14 residues. V was pared by 5 bases and J by 0 bases, with 10 bases between. Germline CDR1 reads LGHDT; CDR2 reads YNNKEL (reference sequence). The DNA of the CDR3 is TGTGCCAGCAGCGACTCAGGCCTGAACACTGAAGCTTTCTTT. Protein product: CASSDSGLNTEAFF.

This clonotype has a handful of counts. Being one base from a much bigger clone, this may be a read error. The chain has TRBV6-2 or TRBV6-3 and TRBJ2-5; 11 nucleotides line up with TRBD2. The V gene's germline CDR1 is MNHEY and CDR2 SVGEGT. The CDR3 is 14 residues long. The chain's CDR3 is CDSSIWTSGETQYF. The CDR3 DNA is TGTGACAGCAGCATCTGGACTAGCGGGGAGACCCAGTACTTC.

The chain uses TRBV30 and TRBJ1-6; no firm D call. V was trimmed by 0 bases and J by 3 bases, leaving 9 bases between them. This CDR3 has 15 residues. Per the germline V gene, CDR1 is GTSNPN and CDR2 is SVGIG (reference sequence). In DNA, the CDR3 is TGTGCCTGGAGTGTACGGTCAGTCTATAATTCACCCCTCCACTTT. Protein: CAWSVRSVYNSPLHF.

In its sample, this clonotype was seen many times. V is TRBV10-3 and J is TRBJ1-2; possibly TRBD1 for D (6 bases). V lost 6 bases and J 3 bases, leaving 14 bases between the germline ends. Per the germline V gene, CDR1 is ENHRY and CDR2 is SYGVKD. The CDR3 contains 14 residues. DNA for the CDR3: TGTGCCATCAGCTACAGGGCGGTAGACTATGGCTACACCTTC. Translated, it gives CAISYRAVDYGYTF.

This clonotype has a count of ten or more. The rearrangement links TRBV19 to TRBJ1-5; 8 bases align to TRBD1. The germline V gene has CDR1 LNHDA and CDR2 SQIVND (reference sequence). V gave up 5 bases and J gave up 4 bases; unmatched junction bases: 22. This CDR3 contains 20 residues. CDR3 bases: TGTGCCAGTAGTTCACCGGGACAGGTTGTGTTTGGTCGCGGGAATCAGCCCCAGCATTTT. Translation gives CASSSPGQVVFGRGNQPQHF.

This clonotype was detected only a few times. This chain uses TRBV6-2 or TRBV6-3 with TRBJ2-6, with D hard to call. Trimming stripped 2 bases from V and 4 bases from J, with 9 bases between. The CDR3 runs to 15 residues. Germline CDR1 is MNHEY and CDR2 is SVGEGT. CDR3 region: CASSYDQPGANVLTF. The CDR3 nucleotides are TGTGCCAGCAGTTACGACCAGCCGGGGGCCAACGTCCTGACTTTC.

This clonotype was found a few times. The genes are TRBV7-2 and TRBJ2-6; the D is unclear. The CDR3 covers 15 residues. Looked up from germline, CDR1 is SGHTA and CDR2 is FQGNSA. Trimming cost V 5 bases and J 4 bases, with 12 bases left between them. The CDR3: CASSQLLPGANVLTF. The CDR3 nucleotides read TGTGCCAGCAGCCAACTACTTCCCGGGGCCAACGTCCTGACTTTC.

V is TRBV3-1 and J is TRBJ1-2; perhaps TRBD1 as D (5 bases). The germline gives CDR1 LGHDT, CDR2 YNNKEL (reference sequence). The CDR3 covers 15 residues. This chain's CDR3 is CASALGGLGNYGYTF. The CDR3 nucleotides are TGTGCTAGTGCCCTCGGGGGTTTAGGGAACTATGGCTACACCTTC.

This clonotype was recorded at least ten times. The J gene is TRBJ2-7, the V gene TRBV3-1; 13 bases line up with TRBD2. Losses at the gene ends were 1 base for V and 3 bases for J; bases not matched to a gene: 3. CDR3 length: 16 residues. In germline, CDR1 is LGHDT, CDR2 YNNKEL (reference sequence). The CDR3 sequence: CASSQGTSGSFYEQYF. Written as DNA, the CDR3 is TGTGCCAGCAGCCAAGGGACTAGCGGGAGTTTCTACGAGCAGTACTTC.